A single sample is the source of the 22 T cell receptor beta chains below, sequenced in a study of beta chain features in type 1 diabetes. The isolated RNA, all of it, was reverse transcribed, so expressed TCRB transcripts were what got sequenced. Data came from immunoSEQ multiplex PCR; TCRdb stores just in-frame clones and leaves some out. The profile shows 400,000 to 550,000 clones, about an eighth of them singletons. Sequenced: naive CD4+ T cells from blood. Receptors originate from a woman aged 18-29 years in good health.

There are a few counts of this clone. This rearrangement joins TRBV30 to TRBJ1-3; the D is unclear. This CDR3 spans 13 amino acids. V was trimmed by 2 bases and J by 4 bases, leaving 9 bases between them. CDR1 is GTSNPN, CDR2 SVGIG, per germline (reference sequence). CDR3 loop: CAWSPTPGNTIYF. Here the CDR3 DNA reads TGTGCCTGGAGTCCAACTCCCGGAAACACCATATATTTT.

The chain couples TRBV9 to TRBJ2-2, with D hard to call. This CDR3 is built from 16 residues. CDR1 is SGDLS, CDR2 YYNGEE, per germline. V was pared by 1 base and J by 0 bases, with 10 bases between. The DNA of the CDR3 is TGTGCCAGCAGCGTACATCCGGGCGCGAACACCGGGGAGCTGTTTTTT. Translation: CASSVHPGANTGELFF.

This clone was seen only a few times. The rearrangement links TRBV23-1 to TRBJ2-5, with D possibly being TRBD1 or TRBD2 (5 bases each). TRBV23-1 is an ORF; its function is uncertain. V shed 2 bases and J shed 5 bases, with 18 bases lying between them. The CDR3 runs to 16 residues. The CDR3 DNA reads TGCGCCAGCAGTCAAAGCCCTGGGGGACCCGGGGAGACCCAGTACTTC. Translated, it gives CASSQSPGGPGETQYF.

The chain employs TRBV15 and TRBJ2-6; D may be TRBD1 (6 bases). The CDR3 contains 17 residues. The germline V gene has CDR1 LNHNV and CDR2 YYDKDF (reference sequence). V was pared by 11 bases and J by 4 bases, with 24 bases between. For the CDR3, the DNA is TGTGCCGCCGGGGATCGGACAGTCCCTTTAGGGGCCAACGTCCTGACTTTC. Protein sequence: CAAGDRTVPLGANVLTF.

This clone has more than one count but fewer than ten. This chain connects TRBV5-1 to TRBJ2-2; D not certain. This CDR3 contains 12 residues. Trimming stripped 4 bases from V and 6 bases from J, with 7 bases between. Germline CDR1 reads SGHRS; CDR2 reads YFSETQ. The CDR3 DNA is TGCGCCAGCAGCACTGGCTCCGGGGAGCTGTTTTTT. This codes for CASSTGSGELFF.

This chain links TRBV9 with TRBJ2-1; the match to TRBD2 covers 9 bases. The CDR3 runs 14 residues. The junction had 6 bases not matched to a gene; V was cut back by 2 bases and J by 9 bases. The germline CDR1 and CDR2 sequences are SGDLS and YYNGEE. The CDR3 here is CASSVLAGVSEQFF. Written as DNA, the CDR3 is TGTGCCAGCAGCGTCTTAGCGGGAGTGTCTGAGCAGTTCTTC.

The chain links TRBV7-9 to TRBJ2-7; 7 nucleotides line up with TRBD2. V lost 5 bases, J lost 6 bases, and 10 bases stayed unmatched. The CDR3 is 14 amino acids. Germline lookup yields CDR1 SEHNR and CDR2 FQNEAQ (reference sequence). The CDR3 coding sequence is TGTGCCAGCAGCCCCCCCGCGGGAGAGGGCGAGCAGTACTTC. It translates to CASSPPAGEGEQYF.

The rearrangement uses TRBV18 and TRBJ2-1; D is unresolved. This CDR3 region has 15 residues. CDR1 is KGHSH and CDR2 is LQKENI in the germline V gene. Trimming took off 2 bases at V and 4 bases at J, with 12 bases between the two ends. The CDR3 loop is CASSPSRDLYNEQFF. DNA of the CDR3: TGTGCCAGCTCACCATCCAGAGACCTTTACAATGAGCAGTTCTTC. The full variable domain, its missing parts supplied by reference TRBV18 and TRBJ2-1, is NAGVMQNPRHLVRRRGQEARLRCSPMKGHSHVYWYRQLPEEGLKFMVYLQKENIIDESGMPKERFSAEFPKEGPSILRIQQVVRGDSAAYFCASSPSRDLYNEQFFGPGTRLTVL.

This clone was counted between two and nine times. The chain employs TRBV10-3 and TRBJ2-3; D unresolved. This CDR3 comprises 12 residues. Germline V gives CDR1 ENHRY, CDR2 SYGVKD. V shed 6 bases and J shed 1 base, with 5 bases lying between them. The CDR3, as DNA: TGTGCCATCAGCCAGGGCACAGATACGCAGTATTTT. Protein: CAISQGTDTQYF.

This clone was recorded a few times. The CDR3 spells CASSAYYEQYF. The DNA of the CDR3 is TGTGCCAGCAGCGCATACTACGAGCAGTACTTC. This rearrangement joins TRBV11-2 to TRBJ2-7, with D unresolved. The CDR3 covers 11 residues. V was cut by 5 bases and J by 3 bases, with 5 bases left in between. From germline, CDR1 is SGHAT and CDR2 FQNNGV.

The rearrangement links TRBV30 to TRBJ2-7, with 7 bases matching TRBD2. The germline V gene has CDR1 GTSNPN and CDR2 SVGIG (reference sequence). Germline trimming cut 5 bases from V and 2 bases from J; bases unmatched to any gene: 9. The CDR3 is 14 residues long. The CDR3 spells CAWASGARPYEQYF. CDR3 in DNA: TGTGCCTGGGCCAGCGGGGCCCGACCCTACGAGCAGTACTTC. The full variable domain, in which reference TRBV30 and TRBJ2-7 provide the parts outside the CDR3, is SQTIHQWPATLVQPVGSPLSLECTVEGTSNPNLYWYRQAAGRGLQLLFYSVGIGQISSEVPQNLSASRPQDRQFILSSKKLLLSDSGFYLCAWASGARPYEQYFGPGTRLTVT.

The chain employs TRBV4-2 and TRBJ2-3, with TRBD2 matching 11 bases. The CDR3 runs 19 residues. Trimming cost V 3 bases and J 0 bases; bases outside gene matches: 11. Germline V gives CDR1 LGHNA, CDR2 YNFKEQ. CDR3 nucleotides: TGTGCCAGCAGCCAGAGGCGGGTAGCGGGGGGGGTTAGCACAGATACGCAGTATTTT. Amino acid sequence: CASSQRRVAGGVSTDTQYF.

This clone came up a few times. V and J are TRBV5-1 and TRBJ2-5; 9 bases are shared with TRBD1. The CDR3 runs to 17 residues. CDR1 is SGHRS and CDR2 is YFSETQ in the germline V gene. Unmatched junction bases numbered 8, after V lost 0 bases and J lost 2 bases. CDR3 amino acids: CASSLAGTGYSQETQYF. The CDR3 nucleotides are TGCGCCAGCAGCTTGGCCGGGACAGGGTATTCACAAGAGACCCAGTACTTC.

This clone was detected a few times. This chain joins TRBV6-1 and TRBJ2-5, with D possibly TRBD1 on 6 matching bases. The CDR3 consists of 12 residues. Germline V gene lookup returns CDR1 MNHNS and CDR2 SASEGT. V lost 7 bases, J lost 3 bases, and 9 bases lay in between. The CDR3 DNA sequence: TGTGCCAGCACTAACAGGGAAGAGACCCAGTACTTC. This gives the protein CASTNREETQYF.

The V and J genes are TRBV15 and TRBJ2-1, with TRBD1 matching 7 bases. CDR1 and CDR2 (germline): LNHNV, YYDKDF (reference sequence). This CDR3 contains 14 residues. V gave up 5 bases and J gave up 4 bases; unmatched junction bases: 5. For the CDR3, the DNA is TGTGCCACCAGCGTAGGGACAGATTACAATGAGCAGTTCTTC. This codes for CATSVGTDYNEQFF.

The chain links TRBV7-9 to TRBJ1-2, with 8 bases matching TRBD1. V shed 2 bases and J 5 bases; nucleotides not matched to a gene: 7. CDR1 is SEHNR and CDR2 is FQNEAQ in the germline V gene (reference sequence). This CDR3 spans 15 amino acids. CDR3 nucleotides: TGTGCCAGCAGCTTACAGGGGGCAGAACGTTATGGCTACACCTTC. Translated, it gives CASSLQGAERYGYTF.

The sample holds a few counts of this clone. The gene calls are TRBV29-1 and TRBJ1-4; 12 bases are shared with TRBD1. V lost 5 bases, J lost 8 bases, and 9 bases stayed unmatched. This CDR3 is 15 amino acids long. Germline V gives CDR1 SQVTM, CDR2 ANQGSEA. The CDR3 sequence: CSVSGTGGEREKLFF. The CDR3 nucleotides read TGCAGCGTTTCCGGGACAGGGGGCGAGAGGGAAAAACTGTTTTTT.

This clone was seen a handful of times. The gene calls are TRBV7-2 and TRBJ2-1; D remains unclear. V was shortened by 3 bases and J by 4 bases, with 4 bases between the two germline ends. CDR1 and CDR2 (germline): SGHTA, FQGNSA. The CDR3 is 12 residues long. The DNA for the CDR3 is TGTGCCAGCAGCTTCAGGTACAATGAGCAGTTCTTC. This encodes CASSFRYNEQFF.

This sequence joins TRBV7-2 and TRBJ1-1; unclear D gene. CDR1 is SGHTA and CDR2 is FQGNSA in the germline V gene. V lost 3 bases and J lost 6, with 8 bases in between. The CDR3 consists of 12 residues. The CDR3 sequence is CASSFYSPEAFF. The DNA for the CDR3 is TGTGCCAGCAGCTTCTACAGTCCTGAAGCTTTCTTT.

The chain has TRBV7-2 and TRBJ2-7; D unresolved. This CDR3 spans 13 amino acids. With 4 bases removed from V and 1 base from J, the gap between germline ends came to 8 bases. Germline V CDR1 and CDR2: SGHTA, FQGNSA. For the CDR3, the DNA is TGTGCCAGCAGCTCCTATAATTCCTACGAGCAGTACTTC. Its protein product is CASSSYNSYEQYF.

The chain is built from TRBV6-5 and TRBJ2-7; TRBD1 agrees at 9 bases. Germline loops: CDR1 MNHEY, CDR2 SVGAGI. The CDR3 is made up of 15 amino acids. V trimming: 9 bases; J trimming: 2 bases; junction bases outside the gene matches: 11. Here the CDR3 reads CASSHRTGVAYEQYF. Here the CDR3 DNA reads TGTGCCAGTTCCCACCGGACAGGGGTCGCCTACGAGCAGTACTTC.

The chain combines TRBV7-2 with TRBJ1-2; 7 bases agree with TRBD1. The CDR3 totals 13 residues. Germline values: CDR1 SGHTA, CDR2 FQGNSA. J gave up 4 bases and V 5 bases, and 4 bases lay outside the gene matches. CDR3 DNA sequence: TGTGCCAGCAGCCCGAGACAGGGCTATGGCTACACCTTC. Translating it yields CASSPRQGYGYTF.